This T cell receptor beta chain was retrieved from a study of T cell responses to AZD1222 COVID-19 vaccine. Turning to the study itself: Both about-4-week and about-12-week second-dose recipients were combined. Study-wide results and caveats: With two AZD1222 doses given, Spike-specific TCR breadth and depth both rose. In a largely white British group with more females than males, clonal diversity was possibly underestimated.

Concerning this clone itself: Its antigen is unidentified.

V gave up 6 bases and J gave up 8 bases; unmatched junction bases: 8. The CDR3 contains 14 residues. CDR1 and CDR2 (germline): MDHEN, SYDVKM. Generated by immunoSEQ multiplex PCR, the TCRdb table keeps only in-frame clones and is missing some. The sample consists of about 97,000 clones, about 89% of them appearing once. The genes are TRBV28 and TRBJ1-3; 9 bases fit TRBD1. Sequenced material: peripheral blood, taken on day 0 of AZD1222 vaccination. This clonotype was obtained from an adult in good health. The CDR3: CASRPTGGPDTIYF. The DNA for the CDR3 is TGTGCCAGCAGACCTACAGGGGGCCCAGACACCATATATTTT.